These T cell receptor beta chains were read from a single sample in a study of control samples from healthy donors and cancer patients. Sequenced by immunoSEQ multiplex PCR; TCRdb stores in-frame clones only, minus some. This sample has 180,000 or so clones, with about nine tenths found just once. The specimen sequenced was blood. The receptor source for this set is a woman aged 25-40 years in good health. Both conserved end residues are trimmed from each CDR3.

v_call cdr3_length cdr3_aa
TRBV30 11 AWGTGGGQPQH
TRBV3-1/TRBV3-2 11 ASRRTSGGEQY
TRBV4-1 14 ASSHLGLASINEQF
TRBV9 12 ASSVEHTNTEAF
TRBV27 11 ASSLSEGSPLH
TRBV2 11 ASRGQGIQPQH
TRBV19 10 ASSHRTDTQY
TRBV4-1 14 ASSQGPGLTNEKLF
TRBV3-1/TRBV3-2 11 ASSQDSHTEAF
TRBV2 12 ASRQRERNNEQF
TRBV7-7 13 ASSLVTSGINEQF
TRBV27 12 ASSLIGGGYGYT
TRBV6-4 13 ASSSIAGDTDTQY
TRBV7-2 11 ASSLGTDTEAF
TRBV24-1 15 ATSEGLAGGPHETQY
TRBV7-3 13 ASSLSGSSYNEQF
TRBV19 14 ASSIGGQGSNQPQH
TRBV7-8 12 ASSLRGGTDTQY
TRBV19 11 ASSRQGNTEAF
TRBV4-2 12 ASSQGDSNYGYT
TRBV7-2 11 ASSLAVYYEQY
TRBV12-3/TRBV12-4 11 ASSLDRDYGYT